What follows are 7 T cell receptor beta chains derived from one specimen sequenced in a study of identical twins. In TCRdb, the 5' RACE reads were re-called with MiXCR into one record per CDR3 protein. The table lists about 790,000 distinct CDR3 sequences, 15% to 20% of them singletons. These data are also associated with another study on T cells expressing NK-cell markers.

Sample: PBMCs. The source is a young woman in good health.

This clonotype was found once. The CDR3 region has the DNA TGTGCCACCAGCAGCGCGGATTCGCCCTACGAGCAGTACTTC. This encodes CATSSADSPYEQYF. The chain carries TRBV15 and TRBJ2-7, with no clear D. The germline V gene encodes CDR1 LNHNV and CDR2 YYDKDF (reference sequence). V gave up 3 bases and J gave up 2 bases, with 11 bases separating them. This CDR3 comprises 14 residues.

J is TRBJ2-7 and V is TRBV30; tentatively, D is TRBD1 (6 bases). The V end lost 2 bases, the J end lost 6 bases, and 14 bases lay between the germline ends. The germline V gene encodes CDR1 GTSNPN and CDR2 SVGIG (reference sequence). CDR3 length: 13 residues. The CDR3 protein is CAWSRTGWLEQYF. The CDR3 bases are TGTGCCTGGAGTAGAACAGGGTGGCTCGAGCAGTACTTC.

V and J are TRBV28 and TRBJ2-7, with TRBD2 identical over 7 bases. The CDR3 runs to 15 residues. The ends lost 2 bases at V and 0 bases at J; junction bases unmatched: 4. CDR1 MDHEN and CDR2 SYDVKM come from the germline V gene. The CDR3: CASSLLAASSYEQYF. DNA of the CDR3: TGTGCCAGCAGTTTACTAGCGGCCAGCTCCTACGAGCAGTACTTC.

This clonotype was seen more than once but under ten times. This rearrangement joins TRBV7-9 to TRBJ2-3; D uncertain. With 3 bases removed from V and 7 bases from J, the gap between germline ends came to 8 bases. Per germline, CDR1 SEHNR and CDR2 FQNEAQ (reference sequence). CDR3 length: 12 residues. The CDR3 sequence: CASSLAANTQYF. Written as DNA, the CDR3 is TGTGCCAGCAGCTTGGCTGCAAATACGCAGTATTTT.

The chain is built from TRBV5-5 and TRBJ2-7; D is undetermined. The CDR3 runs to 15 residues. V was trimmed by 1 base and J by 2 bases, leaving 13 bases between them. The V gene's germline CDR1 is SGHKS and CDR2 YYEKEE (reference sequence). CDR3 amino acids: CASSLTFGDTYEQYF. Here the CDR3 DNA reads TGTGCCAGCAGCTTGACATTCGGTGACACCTACGAGCAGTACTTC.

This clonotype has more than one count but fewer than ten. The CDR3: CASSLAQGTGGELFF. CDR3 DNA: TGTGCCAGCAGTTTGGCGCAGGGAACGGGCGGGGAGCTGTTTTTT. J is TRBJ2-2 and V is TRBV27; D perhaps matches TRBD1 (5 bases). The germline V gene encodes CDR1 MNHEY and CDR2 SMNVEV (reference sequence). The CDR3 sequence is 15 residues long. V was cut by 3 bases and J by 7 bases, with 15 bases left in between.

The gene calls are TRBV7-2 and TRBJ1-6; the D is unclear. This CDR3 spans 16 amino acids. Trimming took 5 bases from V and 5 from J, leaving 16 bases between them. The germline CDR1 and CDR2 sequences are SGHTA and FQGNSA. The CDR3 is CASSLTFSIHNSPLHF. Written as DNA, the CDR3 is TGTGCCAGCAGCCTCACCTTTTCAATTCATAATTCACCCCTCCACTTT.